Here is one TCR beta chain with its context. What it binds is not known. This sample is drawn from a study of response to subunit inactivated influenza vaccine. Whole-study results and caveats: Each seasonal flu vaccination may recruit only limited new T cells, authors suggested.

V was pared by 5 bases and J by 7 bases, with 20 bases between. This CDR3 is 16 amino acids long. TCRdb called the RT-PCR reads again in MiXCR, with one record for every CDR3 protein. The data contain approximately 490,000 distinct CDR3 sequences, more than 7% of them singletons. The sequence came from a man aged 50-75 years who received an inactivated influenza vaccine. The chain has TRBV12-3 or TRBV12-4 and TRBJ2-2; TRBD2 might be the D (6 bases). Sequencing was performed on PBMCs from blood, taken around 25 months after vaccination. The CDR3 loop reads CASSIPTDWGVGELFF. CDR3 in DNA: TGTGCCAGCAGTATCCCTACGGACTGGGGGGTCGGGGAGCTGTTTTTT.